Given below is one T cell receptor beta chain in context. This entry belongs to a study of early T cells in non-severe SARS-CoV-2 infection. A single record per CDR3 protein comes from TCRdb applying MiXCR to the 5' RACE reads. This table has 55,000 to 75,000 distinct CDR3 sequences, more than 7.5% appearing once. This receptor was obtained from an adult who was a healthcare worker with PCR-confirmed SARS-CoV-2 infection or an uninfected control (not recorded which). The sequenced sample consisted of whole blood.

The DNA for the CDR3 is TGTGCCATCAGCGACGGGGGTAGCCTCTCCTACGAGCAGTACTTC. Protein sequence: CAISDGGSLSYEQYF. The chain carries TRBV10-3 and TRBJ2-7, with D perhaps matching TRBD2 (6 bases). V shed 6 bases and J shed 0 bases, with 15 bases lying between them. This CDR3 has 15 residues. The germline V gene encodes CDR1 ENHRY and CDR2 SYGVKD.